Listed here are 14 T cell receptor beta chains from one sample, sequenced in a study of graft-versus-host responses after intestinal transplantation. Clones were sequenced by immunoSEQ multiplex PCR, and TCRdb holds only the in-frame ones, with some missing. The sample carries about 120,000 clones, 85% to 95% recorded once. These receptors lack a known antigen. The specimen comprised unstimulated CD4+ T cells sorted from spleen or lymph node cells, sampled before intestinal transplant. The receptors stem from a human donor who received an intestinal transplant.

The CDR3 protein is CASSPLAREVREQYF. In nucleotides, the CDR3 is TGTGCCAGCAGTCCTCTCGCTCGCGAGGTGAGGGAGCAGTACTTC. V usage is TRBV6-1 and J usage is TRBJ2-7; D is unresolved. The germline gives CDR1 MNHNS, CDR2 SASEGT. Trimming shortened V by 5 bases and J by 7 bases, and 21 bases separated the two germline ends. The CDR3 is 15 amino acids.

The V and J genes are TRBV9 and TRBJ2-1; the D gene is possibly TRBD2 (5 bases). Germline V gives CDR1 SGDLS, CDR2 YYNGEE. CDR3 length equals 13 residues. Between the trimmed V and J ends, which lost 3 bases and 4 bases, there was a span of 8 bases. CDR3 coding DNA: TGTGCCAGCAGCGGAGCGGTTTACAATGAGCAGTTCTTC. This gives the protein CASSGAVYNEQFF.

This chain joins TRBV18 and TRBJ2-1; D remains unclear. This CDR3 spans 16 amino acids. Germline V gene lookup returns CDR1 KGHSH and CDR2 LQKENI. V was trimmed by 9 bases and J by 6 bases, leaving 24 bases between them. The CDR3 loop is CASFQEWGLVANEQFF. CDR3 nucleotides: TGTGCCAGTTTCCAAGAGTGGGGATTGGTTGCCAATGAGCAGTTCTTC.

V gene TRBV11-2 combines with J gene TRBJ2-5; perhaps D is TRBD1 or TRBD2 (6 bases each). Trimming removed 5 bases from V and 5 bases from J, with 15 bases in between. The germline gives CDR1 SGHAT, CDR2 FQNNGV. The CDR3 extends over 14 amino acids. For the CDR3, the DNA is TGTGCCAGCAGCATTAAAGGGGGGTGGGAGACCCAGTACTTC. This translates into CASSIKGGWETQYF.

V and J are TRBV5-4 and TRBJ2-2; 8 nucleotides match TRBD2. The CDR3 has 16 amino acids. Trimming took 0 bases from V and 5 from J; bases not matched to a gene: 6. Looked up from germline, CDR1 is SGHNT and CDR2 is YYREEE (reference sequence). CDR3 amino acids: CASSLGLAGSTGELFF. The CDR3 bases are TGTGCCAGCAGCTTGGGGCTAGCGGGTTCTACCGGGGAGCTGTTTTTT. The variable domain in full, completed from reference TRBV5-4 and TRBJ2-2, reads ETGVTQSPTHLIKTRGQQVTLRCSSQSGHNTVSWYQQALGQGPQFIFQYYREEENGRGNFPPRFSGLQFPNYSSELNVNALELDDSALYLCASSLGLAGSTGELFFGEGSRLTVL.

CDR3 sequence reads: CASSDRLYGYTF. The CDR3 nucleotides are TGTGCCAGCAGCGACAGACTCTATGGCTACACCTTC. The gene calls are TRBV7-9 and TRBJ1-2; D is perhaps TRBD1 (5 bases). Germline assignment: CDR1 SEHNR and CDR2 FQNEAQ (reference sequence). The CDR3 spans 12 residues. The V and J ends lost 5 bases and 4 bases respectively, with 8 bases between them.

V and J are TRBV1 and TRBJ1-3. TRBV1 is termed a pseudogene. This CDR3 has 20 amino acids. CDR3 amino acids: CTSSQDTRDRRQYSGNTIYF. In nucleotides, the CDR3 is TGCACCAGCAGCCAAGACACACGGGACCGCCGACAATACTCTGGAAACACCATATATTTT.

This rearrangement joins TRBV28 to TRBJ2-2; 8 bases are shared with TRBD2. Per the germline V gene, CDR1 is MDHEN and CDR2 is SYDVKM. This CDR3 region has 16 residues. The ends lost 3 bases at V and 4 bases at J; junction bases unmatched: 7. The CDR3 spells CASSFLGTRGTGELFF. In nucleotides, the CDR3 is TGTGCCAGCAGTTTTCTAGGGACTAGGGGCACCGGGGAGCTGTTTTTT.

J is TRBJ2-1 and V is TRBV27; 12 nucleotides line up with TRBD2. This CDR3 spans 15 amino acids. Germline CDR1 MNHEY, CDR2 SMNVEV (reference sequence). After removal of 4 bases from V and 9 bases from J, the junction contained 7 bases not matched to a gene. The CDR3 DNA reads TGTGCCAGCAGTTCCTACCGACTAGCGGGAGCTGAGCAGTTCTTC. Translated, it gives CASSSYRLAGAEQFF.

CDR3: CASSYSKGMGGYTF. In DNA form, the CDR3 reads TGTGCCAGCAGTTACTCTAAAGGAATGGGGGGCTACACCTTC. The chain uses TRBV6-6 and TRBJ1-2; no reliable D call. V was cut by 0 bases and J by 8 bases, with 13 bases left in between. The germline gives CDR1 MNHNY, CDR2 SVGAGI (reference sequence). The CDR3 is 14 residues long.

V is TRBV5-8 and J is TRBJ1-1, with 9 bases fitting TRBD1. The CDR3 spans 14 residues. CDR1 and CDR2 (germline): SGHTS, YDEGEE. V gave up 3 bases and J gave up 8 bases; unmatched junction bases: 8. The DNA for the CDR3 is TGTGCCAGCAGCTATTCCGGGACAGGGCAGGAAGCTTTCTTT. Translated, it gives CASSYSGTGQEAFF.

The rearrangement links TRBV18 to TRBJ2-7; 9 bases match TRBD1. Looked up from germline, CDR1 is KGHSH and CDR2 is LQKENI. Unmatched junction bases numbered 18, after V lost 11 bases and J lost 7 bases. CDR3 length equals 15 residues. Here the CDR3 reads CAGLLTGTGRREQYF. CDR3 bases: TGTGCCGGCTTGCTAACGGGGACAGGGAGGCGGGAGCAGTACTTC. Variable domain in full (rest from reference TRBV18 and TRBJ2-7): NAGVMQNPRHLVRRRGQEARLRCSPMKGHSHVYWYRQLPEEGLKFMVYLQKENIIDESGMPKERFSAEFPKEGPSILRIQQVVRGDSAAYFCAGLLTGTGRREQYFGPGTRLTVT.

V and J are TRBV6-6 and TRBJ2-7, with D perhaps TRBD1 (5 bases). The germline V gene encodes CDR1 MNHNY and CDR2 SVGAGI (reference sequence). The CDR3 is 13 residues long. V was shortened by 6 bases and J by 2 bases, with 11 bases between the two germline ends. The CDR3, as DNA: TGTGCCAGCAGAGCCGACAGCACCTACGAGCAGTACTTC. It translates to CASRADSTYEQYF.

This clone was found a few times. CDR3 region: CASSVGGGRAREQYF. In nucleotides, the CDR3 is TGTGCCAGCAGCGTAGGTGGCGGGAGGGCCAGGGAGCAGTACTTC. The chain recombines TRBV9 with TRBJ2-7, with 9 bases identical to TRBD2. Trimming removed 0 bases from V and 7 bases from J; junction bases left unmatched: 8. The CDR3 runs 15 residues. CDR1 is SGDLS and CDR2 is YYNGEE in the germline V gene.